Listed below are T cell receptor beta chains from one sample, sequenced in a study of T cell repertoires in cytomegalovirus infection. MiXCR, run by TCRdb on the reads, gives a single entry per CDR3 protein. This sample yields under 150,000 distinct CDR3 sequences, of which 20% to 30% are seen a single time; 30% to 35% belongs to the top ten. Their antigens are not known. Material: PBMCs, sequenced either directly or after in vitro stimulation (not recorded which). The receptor set was obtained from a human donor in good health (CMV status not recorded). Some clones in this sample may be carry-over from other donors' samples. CDR3s leave out the opening cysteine and the closing phenylalanine or tryptophan. A D gene is named only where the DNA matches it firmly. Size is omitted from some rows. Given values are once, few, many or a class for expanded clones.

CDR3 length: 10
clone size: few
J gene: TRBJ2-5
V gene: TRBV29-1
D gene: TRBD1
CDR3 protein: SVAGGAETQY

CDR3 length: 14
clone size: .
J gene: TRBJ2-5
V gene: TRBV19
D gene: TRBD1
CDR3 protein: ASGTSGTGSKETQY

CDR3 length: 11
clone size: many
J gene: TRBJ2-7
V gene: TRBV7-2
D gene: TRBD2
CDR3 protein: ASSPVGGYEQY

CDR3 length: 14
clone size: many
J gene: TRBJ2-5
V gene: TRBV7-2
D gene: TRBD2
CDR3 protein: ASSIGTSGVQETQY

CDR3 length: 13
clone size: .
J gene: TRBJ2-3
V gene: TRBV19
D gene: .
CDR3 protein: ASSRSGPPRDTQY

CDR3 length: 13
clone size: .
J gene: TRBJ1-1
V gene: TRBV19
D gene: .
CDR3 protein: ASSTPKAQATEAF

CDR3 length: 13
clone size: .
J gene: TRBJ2-1
V gene: TRBV24-1
D gene: TRBD2
CDR3 protein: ATSDPGGNKDEQF

CDR3 length: 12
clone size: .
J gene: TRBJ1-5
V gene: TRBV6-5
D gene: .
CDR3 protein: ASSYGRFYQPQH

CDR3 length: 11
clone size: .
J gene: TRBJ2-7
V gene: TRBV6-1
D gene: .
CDR3 protein: ASSAGSGYEQY

CDR3 length: 14
clone size: .
J gene: TRBJ2-1
V gene: TRBV4-3
D gene: TRBD2
CDR3 protein: ASSPNLAGGPVEQF